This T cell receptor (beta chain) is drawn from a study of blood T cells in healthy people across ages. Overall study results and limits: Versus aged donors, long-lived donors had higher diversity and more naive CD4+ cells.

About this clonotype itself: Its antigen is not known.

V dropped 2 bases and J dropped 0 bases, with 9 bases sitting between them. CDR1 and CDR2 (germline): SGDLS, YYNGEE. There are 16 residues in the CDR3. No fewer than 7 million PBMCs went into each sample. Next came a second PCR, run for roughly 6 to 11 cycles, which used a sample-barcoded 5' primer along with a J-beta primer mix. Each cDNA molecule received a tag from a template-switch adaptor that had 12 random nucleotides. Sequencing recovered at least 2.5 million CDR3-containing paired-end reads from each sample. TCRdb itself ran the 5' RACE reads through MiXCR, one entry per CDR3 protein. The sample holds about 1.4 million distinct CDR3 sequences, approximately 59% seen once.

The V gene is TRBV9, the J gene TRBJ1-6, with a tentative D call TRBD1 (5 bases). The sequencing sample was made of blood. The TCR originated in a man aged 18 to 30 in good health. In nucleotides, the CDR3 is TGTGCCAGCAGCGTGGGGCCTAGCTCCTATAATTCACCCCTCCACTTT. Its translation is CASSVGPSSYNSPLHF.